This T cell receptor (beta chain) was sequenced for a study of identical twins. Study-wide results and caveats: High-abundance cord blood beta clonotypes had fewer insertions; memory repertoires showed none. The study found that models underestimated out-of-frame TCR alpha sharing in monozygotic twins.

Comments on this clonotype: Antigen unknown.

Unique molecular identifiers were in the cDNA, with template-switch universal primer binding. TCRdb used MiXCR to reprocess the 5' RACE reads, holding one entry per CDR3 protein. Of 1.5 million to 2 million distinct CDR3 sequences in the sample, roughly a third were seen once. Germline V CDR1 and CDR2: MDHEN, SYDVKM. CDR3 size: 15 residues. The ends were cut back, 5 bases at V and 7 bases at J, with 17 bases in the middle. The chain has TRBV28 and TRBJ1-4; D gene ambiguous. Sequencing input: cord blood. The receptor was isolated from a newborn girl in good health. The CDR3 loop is CASSTRRERGEKLFF. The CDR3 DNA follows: TGTGCCAGCAGTACCCGACGGGAACGCGGTGAAAAACTGTTTTTT.